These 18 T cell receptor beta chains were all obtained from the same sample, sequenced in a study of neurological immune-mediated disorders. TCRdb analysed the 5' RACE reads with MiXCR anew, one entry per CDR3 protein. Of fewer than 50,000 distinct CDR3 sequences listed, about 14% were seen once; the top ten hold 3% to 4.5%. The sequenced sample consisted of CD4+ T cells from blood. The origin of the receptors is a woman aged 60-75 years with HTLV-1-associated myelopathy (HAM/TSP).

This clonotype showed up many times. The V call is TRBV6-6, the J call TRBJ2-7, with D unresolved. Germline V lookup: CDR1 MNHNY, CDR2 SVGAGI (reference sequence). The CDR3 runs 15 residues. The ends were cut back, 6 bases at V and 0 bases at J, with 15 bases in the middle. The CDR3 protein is CASRKDQAYSYEQYF. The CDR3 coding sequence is TGTGCCAGCAGGAAGGATCAGGCGTACTCCTACGAGCAGTACTTC.

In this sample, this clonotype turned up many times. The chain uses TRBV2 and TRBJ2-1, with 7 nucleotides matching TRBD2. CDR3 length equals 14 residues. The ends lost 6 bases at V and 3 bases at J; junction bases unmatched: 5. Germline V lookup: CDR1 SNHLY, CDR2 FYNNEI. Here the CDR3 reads CASRGRGIYNEQFF. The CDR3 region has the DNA TGTGCCAGCAGGGGGCGGGGGATCTACAATGAGCAGTTCTTC.

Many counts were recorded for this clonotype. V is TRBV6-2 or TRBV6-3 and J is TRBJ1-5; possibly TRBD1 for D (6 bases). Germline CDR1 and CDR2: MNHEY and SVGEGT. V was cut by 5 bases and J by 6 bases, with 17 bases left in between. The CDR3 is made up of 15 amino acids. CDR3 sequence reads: CASSRLGGVGQPQHF. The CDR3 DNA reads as TGTGCCAGCAGTCGCCTAGGGGGGGTGGGTCAGCCCCAGCATTTT.

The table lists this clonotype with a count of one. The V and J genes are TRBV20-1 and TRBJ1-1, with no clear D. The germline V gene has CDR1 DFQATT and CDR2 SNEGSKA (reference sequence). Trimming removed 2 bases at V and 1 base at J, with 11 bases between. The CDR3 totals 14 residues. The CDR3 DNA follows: TGCAGTGCTAGATACTACTGGCAGAACACTGAAGCTTTCTTT. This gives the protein CSARYYWQNTEAFF.

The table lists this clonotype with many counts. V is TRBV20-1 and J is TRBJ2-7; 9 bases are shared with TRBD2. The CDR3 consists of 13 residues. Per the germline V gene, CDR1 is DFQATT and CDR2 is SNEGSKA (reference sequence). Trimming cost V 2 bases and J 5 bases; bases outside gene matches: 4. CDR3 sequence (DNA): TGCAGTGCTAGACTAGCGGGGCTCCACGAGCAGTACTTC. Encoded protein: CSARLAGLHEQYF.

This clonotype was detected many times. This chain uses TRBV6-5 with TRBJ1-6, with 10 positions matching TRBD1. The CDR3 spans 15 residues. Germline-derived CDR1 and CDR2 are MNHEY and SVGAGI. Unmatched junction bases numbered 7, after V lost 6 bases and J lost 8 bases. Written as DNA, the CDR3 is TGTGCCAGCAGCCGTACCGGGACAGGGGATTCACCCCTCCACTTT. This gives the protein CASSRTGTGDSPLHF.

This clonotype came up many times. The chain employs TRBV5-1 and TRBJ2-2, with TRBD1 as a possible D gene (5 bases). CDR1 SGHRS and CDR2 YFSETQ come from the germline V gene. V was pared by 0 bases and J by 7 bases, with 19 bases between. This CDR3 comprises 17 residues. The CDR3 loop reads CASSLAKGIVSGGELFF. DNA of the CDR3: TGCGCCAGCAGCTTGGCCAAGGGGATAGTCTCCGGCGGGGAGCTGTTTTTT.

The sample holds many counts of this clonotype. CDR3 nucleotide sequence: TGTGCCTGGAGTTATTTTGATACCGGGGAGCTGTTTTTT. The encoded protein is CAWSYFDTGELFF. V gene TRBV30 combines with J gene TRBJ2-2; no clear D gene. Germline V gives CDR1 GTSNPN, CDR2 SVGIG (reference sequence). V was trimmed by 2 bases and J by 5 bases, leaving 9 bases between them. The CDR3 spans 13 residues. Drawing the rest from reference TRBV30 and TRBJ2-2, the complete variable domain is SQTIHQWPATLVQPVGSPLSLECTVEGTSNPNLYWYRQAAGRGLQLLFYSVGIGQISSEVPQNLSASRPQDRQFILSSKKLLLSDSGFYLCAWSYFDTGELFFGEGSRLTVL.

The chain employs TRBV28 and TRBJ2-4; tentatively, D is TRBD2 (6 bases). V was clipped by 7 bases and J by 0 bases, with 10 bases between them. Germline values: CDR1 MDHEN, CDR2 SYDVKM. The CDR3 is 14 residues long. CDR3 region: CASTPGLAKNIQYF. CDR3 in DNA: TGTGCCAGCACACCGGGACTAGCCAAAAACATTCAGTACTTC.

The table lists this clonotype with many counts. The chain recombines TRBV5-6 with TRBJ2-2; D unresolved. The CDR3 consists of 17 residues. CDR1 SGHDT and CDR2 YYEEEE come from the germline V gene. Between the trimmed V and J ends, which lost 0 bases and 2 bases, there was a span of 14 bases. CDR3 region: CASSLDGDWANTGELFF. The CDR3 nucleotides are TGTGCCAGCAGCTTGGATGGCGACTGGGCTAACACCGGGGAGCTGTTTTTT.

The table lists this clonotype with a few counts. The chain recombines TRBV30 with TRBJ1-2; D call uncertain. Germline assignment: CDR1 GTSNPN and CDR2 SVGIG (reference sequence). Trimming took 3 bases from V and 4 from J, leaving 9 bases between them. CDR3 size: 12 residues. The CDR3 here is CAWRTNGYGYTF. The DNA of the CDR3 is TGTGCCTGGAGGACGAATGGCTATGGCTACACCTTC.

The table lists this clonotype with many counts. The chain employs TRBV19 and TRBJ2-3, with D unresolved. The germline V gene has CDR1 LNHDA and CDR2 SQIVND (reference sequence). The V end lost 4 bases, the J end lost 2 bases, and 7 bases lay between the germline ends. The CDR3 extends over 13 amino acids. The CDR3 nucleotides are TGTGCCAGTAGTACCCTCTTCACAGATACGCAGTATTTT. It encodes CASSTLFTDTQYF.

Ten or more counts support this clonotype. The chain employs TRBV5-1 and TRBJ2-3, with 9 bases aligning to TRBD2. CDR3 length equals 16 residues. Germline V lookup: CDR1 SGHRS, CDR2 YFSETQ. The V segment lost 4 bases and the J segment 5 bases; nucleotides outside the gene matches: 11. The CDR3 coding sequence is TGCGCCAGCAGCCCGAATCGCGGGGGGGCCGGAGATACGCAGTATTTT. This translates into CASSPNRGGAGDTQYF.

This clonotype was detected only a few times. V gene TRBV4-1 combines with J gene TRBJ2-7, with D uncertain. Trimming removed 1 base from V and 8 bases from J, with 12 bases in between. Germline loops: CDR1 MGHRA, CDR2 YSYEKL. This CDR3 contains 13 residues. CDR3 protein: CASSQVPPVKQYF. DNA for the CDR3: TGCGCCAGCAGCCAAGTCCCTCCCGTCAAGCAGTACTTC.

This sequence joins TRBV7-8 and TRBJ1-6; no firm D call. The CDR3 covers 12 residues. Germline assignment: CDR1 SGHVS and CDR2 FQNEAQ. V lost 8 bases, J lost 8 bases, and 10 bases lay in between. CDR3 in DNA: TGTGCCAGCCGACTTAGGGATTCACCCCTCCACTTT. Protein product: CASRLRDSPLHF.

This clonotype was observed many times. CDR3 DNA: TGTGCCAGCAGCTACGGGACCACGAACACTGAAGCTTTCTTT. Encoded protein: CASSYGTTNTEAFF. The rearrangement links TRBV7-2 to TRBJ1-1; tentatively, D is TRBD1 (5 bases). Germline V lookup: CDR1 SGHTA, CDR2 FQGNSA. V lost 4 bases to trimming and J lost 1 base, with 10 bases between them. The CDR3 totals 14 residues.

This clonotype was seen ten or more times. CDR3 DNA: TGTGCCAGCAGCCCCCGCCTGGGGCAAGGCACTGAAGCTTTCTTT. Residues: CASSPRLGQGTEAFF. This chain joins TRBV5-4 and TRBJ1-1, with TRBD1 as a possible D gene (5 bases). The CDR3 runs to 15 residues. Trimming shortened V by 4 bases and J by 4 bases, and 17 bases separated the two germline ends. Germline V gene lookup returns CDR1 SGHNT and CDR2 YYREEE (reference sequence).

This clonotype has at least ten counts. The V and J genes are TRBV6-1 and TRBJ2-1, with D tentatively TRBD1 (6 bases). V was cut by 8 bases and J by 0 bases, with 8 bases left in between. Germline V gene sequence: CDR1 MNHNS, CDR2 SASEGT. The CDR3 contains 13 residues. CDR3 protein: CASGQLSYNEQFF. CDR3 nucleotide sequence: TGTGCCAGCGGACAGCTCTCCTACAATGAGCAGTTCTTC.